This TCR beta chain was observed in a study of blood T cell repertoires in COVID-19. About the study: Donors in the United States, Italy and Spain gave samples during acute or convalescent COVID-19. Sources were T cells, B-cell-depleted T cells, or PBMCs; the material itself was cDNA or gDNA.

Here immunoSEQ multiplex PCR was the method, and the copy in TCRdb shows in-frame clones only, minus some. The data contain more than 150,000 clones, about nine tenths of them seen just once; the ten biggest clones take up roughly 4%. The length of the CDR3 is 15 residues. V lost 6 bases to trimming and J lost 1 base, with 13 bases between them. Looked up from germline, CDR1 is LNHDA and CDR2 is SQIVND (reference sequence). This sequence was found in a woman in her seventies with acute or convalescent COVID-19. The chain links TRBV19 to TRBJ2-4; a weak D match, TRBD1 (7 bases). The sample taken for sequencing was peripheral blood. The CDR3 nucleotides read TGTGCCAGTAGCAGGGGGGCTGGGGCCAAAAACATTCAGTACTTC. It specifies CASSRGAGAKNIQYF.